These T cell receptor beta chains were read from a single sample in a study of OX40 agonist ivuxolimab in advanced cancers. Using immunoSEQ multiplex PCR, the repertoire was profiled, and TCRdb retains in-frame clones only, with some absent. The sample contains tens of thousands of clones, around 94% of which appear only once. Source: CD4+ or CD8+ T cells sorted from blood, taken in a trial of the OX40 agonist ivuxolimab. These receptors were taken from an adult with an advanced solid tumor such as melanoma, head and neck, liver or kidney cancer. Both conserved end residues are part of each CDR3. Each record gives: D gene, J gene, V gene, clone size, CDR3 length, CDR3 DNA, CDR3 protein. A D gene is named only where the DNA matches it firmly. Some rows mark clone size as missing; the rest say once, few, many or name a class of expanded clone.

d_gene: -
j_gene: TRBJ1-5
v_gene: TRBV27
abundance: -
len: 13
CDR3nt: TGTGCCAGCAGTGGAGATAGCAATCAGCCCCAGCATTTT
CDR3aa: CASSGDSNQPQHF

d_gene: TRBD2
j_gene: TRBJ2-7
v_gene: TRBV27
abundance: -
len: 16
CDR3nt: TGTGCCAGCAGTTTAGACGGGAGGGCCCCCTACTACGAGCAGTACTTC
CDR3aa: CASSLDGRAPYYEQYF

d_gene: TRBD2
j_gene: TRBJ2-5
v_gene: TRBV5-4
abundance: -
len: 17
CDR3nt: TGTGCCAGCAGCTTGTCAGTCGGGGGGGCGTTAGGAGAGACCCAGTACTTC
CDR3aa: CASSLSVGGALGETQYF

d_gene: -
j_gene: TRBJ2-7
v_gene: TRBV28
abundance: -
len: 14
CDR3nt: TGTGCCAGCAACCCTGAGAGAGACTCCTACGAGCAGTACTTC
CDR3aa: CASNPERDSYEQYF

d_gene: TRBD2
j_gene: TRBJ2-5
v_gene: TRBV27
abundance: -
len: 13
CDR3nt: TGTGCCAAGGCGGGGGGGATTCAAGAGACCCAGTACTTC
CDR3aa: CAKAGGIQETQYF

d_gene: -
j_gene: TRBJ1-5
v_gene: TRBV10-3
abundance: once
len: 17
CDR3nt: TGTGCCATCAGTGAATCCCGGGTCCAAAGGGAGGATCAGCCCCAGCATTTT
CDR3aa: CAISESRVQREDQPQHF

d_gene: -
j_gene: TRBJ2-6
v_gene: TRBV6-4
abundance: -
len: 14
CDR3nt: TGTGCCAGCAGTGACAGGGTCGGGGCCAACGTCCTGACTTTC
CDR3aa: CASSDRVGANVLTF

d_gene: -
j_gene: TRBJ2-7
v_gene: TRBV29-1
abundance: -
len: 13
CDR3nt: TGCAGCGTTGAAGTCCCAGGGACTTACGAGCAGTACTTC
CDR3aa: CSVEVPGTYEQYF

d_gene: -
j_gene: TRBJ2-3
v_gene: TRBV28
abundance: -
len: 16
CDR3nt: TGTGCCAGCAGTTTGCCGGGAACCACTAGCACAGATACGCAGTATTTT
CDR3aa: CASSLPGTTSTDTQYF

d_gene: TRBD2
j_gene: TRBJ2-3
v_gene: TRBV10-1
abundance: -
len: 16
CDR3nt: TGCGCCAGCAGTGAGGCTAGCGGGAGTAGAATAGATACGCAGTATTTT
CDR3aa: CASSEASGSRIDTQYF

d_gene: -
j_gene: TRBJ2-7
v_gene: TRBV19
abundance: -
len: 13
CDR3nt: TGTGCCAGTAGTACCCCCTTAACCTACGAGCAGTACTTC
CDR3aa: CASSTPLTYEQYF

d_gene: -
j_gene: TRBJ2-2
v_gene: TRBV25-1
abundance: -
len: 12
CDR3nt: TGTGCCAGCATACGGGACACCGGGGAGCTGTTTTTT
CDR3aa: CASIRDTGELFF

d_gene: TRBD2
j_gene: TRBJ2-3
v_gene: TRBV2
abundance: -
len: 16
CDR3nt: TGTGCCAGCATTCCTAGCGGGGGGGCCCGCACAGATACGCAGTATTTT
CDR3aa: CASIPSGGARTDTQYF

d_gene: TRBD1
j_gene: TRBJ2-1
v_gene: TRBV5-1
abundance: -
len: 16
CDR3nt: TGCGCCAGCAGCTTGCCGTGGCAGGGGGCCTACAATGAGCAGTTCTTC
CDR3aa: CASSLPWQGAYNEQFF

d_gene: TRBD2
j_gene: TRBJ2-3
v_gene: TRBV15
abundance: -
len: 16
CDR3nt: TGTGCCACCAGCGCCTCTCGTGAGACTAGCGCAGATACGCAGTATTTT
CDR3aa: CATSASRETSADTQYF

d_gene: TRBD2
j_gene: TRBJ2-3
v_gene: TRBV27
abundance: -
len: 17
CDR3nt: TGTGCCAGCAGTTTACATATTGAGCGGGAGGGCCAAGGTACGCAGTATTTT
CDR3aa: CASSLHIEREGQGTQYF